This T cell receptor beta chain was documented in a study of blood T cell repertoires in COVID-19. Study details: Sites across the United States, Italy and Spain contributed samples from acute and convalescent COVID-19. T cells, B-cell-depleted T cells, or PBMCs provided the cDNA or gDNA that served as material.

Generated by immunoSEQ multiplex PCR, the TCRdb table keeps only in-frame clones and is missing some. The table has over 75,000 clones, about 88% seen once. After removal of 4 bases from V and 3 bases from J, the junction contained 6 bases not matched to a gene. CDR3 size: 15 residues. The germline gives CDR1 SNHLY, CDR2 FYNNEI. This chain uses TRBV2 with TRBJ2-7; 10 bases are shared with TRBD1. The sequencing sample was made of peripheral blood. The source of this sequence is a woman at least 80 years old with active COVID-19. In DNA form, the CDR3 reads TGTGCCAGCAGTGCCCACGGGACAGGGGTCTACGAGCAGTACTTC. Translation gives CASSAHGTGVYEQYF. The variable domain in full, with the rest retrieved from reference TRBV2 and TRBJ2-7, is EPEVTQTPSHQVTQMGQEVILRCVPISNHLYFYWYRQILGQKVEFLVSFYNNEISEKSEIFDDQFSVERPDGSNFTLKIRSTKLEDSAMYFCASSAHGTGVYEQYFGPGTRLTVT.